The T cell receptor beta chain described here comes from a study of response to subunit inactivated influenza vaccine. One entry per CDR3 protein results from TCRdb running MiXCR on the RT-PCR reads. The sample includes under 200,000 distinct CDR3 sequences, 9.5% to 15% of them seen just once. V shed 1 base and J 3 bases; nucleotides not matched to a gene: 3. The V gene's germline CDR1 is LNHNV and CDR2 YYDKDF (reference sequence). The length of the CDR3 is 17 residues. The same sample was also studied in work on T cells expressing NK-cell markers. That paper states: cDNA encoding TCR beta was synthesized via 5'RACE template switching incorporating UMIs. Most of the eight sequenced donors were HCMV-seropositive; one was seronegative. Similarly, these clonotypes led the CD3+CD56-NKG2C+ fraction as well in several donors.

The V gene is TRBV15, the J gene TRBJ2-3, with 14 nucleotides matching TRBD2. The material sequenced was CD8+ T cells sorted from PBMCs, taken less than 13 days after vaccination. The clonotype comes from a man over 45 who received an inactivated influenza vaccine. The CDR3 sequence: CATSRGGLAGETDTQYF. The CDR3 region has the DNA TGTGCCACCAGCAGAGGGGGACTAGCGGGGGAAACAGATACGCAGTATTTT.